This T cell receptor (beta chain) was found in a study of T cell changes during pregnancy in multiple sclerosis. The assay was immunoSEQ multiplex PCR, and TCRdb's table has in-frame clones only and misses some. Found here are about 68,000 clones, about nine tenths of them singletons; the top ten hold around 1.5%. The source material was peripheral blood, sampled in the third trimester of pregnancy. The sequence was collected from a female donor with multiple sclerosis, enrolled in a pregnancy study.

The CDR3 nucleotides read TGTGCCAGCAGCTTATCCGGGACAGGATATTCAGATACGCAGTATTTT. It codes for CASSLSGTGYSDTQYF. The chain is built from TRBV7-2 and TRBJ2-3; 8 positions agree with TRBD1. Germline V lookup: CDR1 SGHTA, CDR2 FQGNSA. V was clipped by 2 bases and J by 4 bases; unmatched bases: 8. CDR3 size: 16 residues.